These 9 T cell receptor beta chains were sequenced from one sample in a study of PD-L1 blockade in urothelial cancer. Noted time point: pretreatment peripheral blood. Only in-frame clones appear in the TCRdb table, and some are missing; sequencing was by immunoSEQ multiplex PCR. This table has tens of thousands of clones, roughly 90% appearing once. Here the sequenced sample was PBMCs, taken around atezolizumab (anti-PD-L1) treatment. The receptors were gathered from a man between 70 and 80 years old with urothelial cancer.

The genes are TRBV15 and TRBJ1-4; the match to TRBD1 covers 8 bases. This CDR3 has 16 amino acids. The junction had 13 bases not matched to a gene; V was cut back by 3 bases and J by 10 bases. CDR1 is LNHNV, CDR2 YYDKDF, per germline (reference sequence). For the CDR3, the DNA is TGTGCCACCAGCAGGGTCGGACAGGGCGGTTGGGTAAAACTGTTTTTT. Its translation: CATSRVGQGGWVKLFF. The variable domain in full, with the rest retrieved from reference TRBV15 and TRBJ1-4, is DAMVIQNPRYQVTQFGKPVTLSCSQTLNHNVMYWYQQKSSQAPKLLFHYYDKDFNNEADTPDNFQSRRPNTSFCFLDIRSPGLGDTAMYLCATSRVGQGGWVKLFFGSGTQLSVL.

The V gene is TRBV19, the J gene TRBJ1-1; a weak D match, TRBD1 (6 bases). The germline gives CDR1 LNHDA, CDR2 SQIVND (reference sequence). The CDR3 is 14 amino acids. Trimming stripped 4 bases from V and 2 bases from J, with 11 bases between. The CDR3: CASSTQGLNTEAFF. In nucleotides, the CDR3 is TGTGCCAGTAGTACCCAGGGGCTTAACACTGAAGCTTTCTTT.

CDR3 sequence: CASSLKPQLGTTKGTGELFF. CDR3 DNA: TGTGCCAGCAGTTTAAAACCCCAATTAGGGACTACCAAAGGGACCGGGGAGCTGTTTTTT. The rearrangement uses TRBV27 and TRBJ2-2; 7 bases are shared with TRBD2. V dropped 2 bases and J dropped 5; count of bases not matched to a gene: 20. CDR1 and CDR2 (germline): MNHEY, SMNVEV (reference sequence). The CDR3 covers 20 residues.

The chain employs TRBV7-8 and TRBJ1-2; TRBD1 matches 10 bases. Germline V CDR1 and CDR2: SGHVS, FQNEAQ. This CDR3 region has 16 residues. V lost 1 base and J lost 7; bases outside the gene matches: 9. The CDR3: CASSLGIGTGAGGYTF. The CDR3 region has the DNA TGTGCCAGCAGCTTAGGAATTGGGACAGGGGCGGGTGGCTACACCTTC. The complete variable domain, with remaining parts taken from reference TRBV7-8 and TRBJ1-2, reads GAGVSQSPRYKVAKRGQDVALRCDPISGHVSLFWYQQALGQGPEFLTYFQNEAQLDKSGLPSDRFFAERPEGSVSTLKIQRTQQEDSAVYLCASSLGIGTGAGGYTFGSGTRLTVV.

V is TRBV2 and J is TRBJ2-3, with TRBD2 matching 10 bases. Germline V lookup: CDR1 SNHLY, CDR2 FYNNEI. Trimming at V came to 2 bases and at J to 3 bases, leaving 14 bases not matched to a gene. The CDR3 sequence is 19 residues long. The CDR3 DNA follows: TGTGCCAGCAGTGAACCTTCTAGCGGGAGTTCAATGGGAACAGATACGCAGTATTTT. It translates to CASSEPSSGSSMGTDTQYF. Complete variable domain (other parts from reference TRBV2 and TRBJ2-3): EPEVTQTPSHQVTQMGQEVILRCVPISNHLYFYWYRQILGQKVEFLVSFYNNEISEKSEIFDDQFSVERPDGSNFTLKIRSTKLEDSAMYFCASSEPSSGSSMGTDTQYFGPGTRLTVL.

The chain combines TRBV6-5 with TRBJ2-4; 11 nucleotides align to TRBD2. Germline CDR1 is MNHEY and CDR2 is SVGAGI. The CDR3 contains 14 residues. V gave up 6 bases and J gave up 6 bases; unmatched junction bases: 4. CDR3 bases: TGTGCCAGCAGCATAGCGGGAGGGCCAAACATTCAGTACTTC. Translation gives CASSIAGGPNIQYF.

The CDR3: CASSFLTGELFF. The CDR3 nucleotides are TGTGCCAGCAGCTTCCTCACCGGGGAGCTGTTTTTT. This chain joins TRBV7-9 and TRBJ2-2; D uncertain. CDR3 size: 12 residues. Germline CDR1 SEHNR, CDR2 FQNEAQ (reference sequence). The ends were cut back, 3 bases at V and 4 bases at J, with 3 bases in the middle. The variable domain in full, with the rest retrieved from reference TRBV7-9 and TRBJ2-2, is DTGVSQNPRHKITKRGQNVTFRCDPISEHNRLYWYRQTLGQGPEFLTYFQNEAQLEKSRLLSDRFSAERPKGSFSTLEIQRTEQGDSAMYLCASSFLTGELFFGEGSRLTVL.

V gene TRBV28 combines with J gene TRBJ2-1, with D perhaps TRBD2 (5 bases). In germline, CDR1 is MDHEN, CDR2 SYDVKM. This CDR3 is 13 amino acids long. Trimming pared 5 bases from V and 8 bases from J, leaving 13 bases between. The CDR3 is CASSVTAGDEQFF. Written as DNA, the CDR3 is TGTGCCAGCAGTGTTACGGCGGGCGATGAGCAGTTCTTC.

This clone was seen a handful of times. This CDR3 is also generated by other DNA sequences in the sample. The chain employs TRBV5-1 and TRBJ1-2; TRBD1 matches at 7 bases. V lost 0 bases, J lost 6 bases, and 2 bases stayed unmatched. The CDR3 has 13 residues. The germline V gene encodes CDR1 SGHRS and CDR2 YFSETQ. The CDR3 nucleotides are TGCGCCAGCAGCTTGGGACAGGGCAATGGCTACACCTTC. Translating it yields CASSLGQGNGYTF.